This TCR beta chain comes out of a study of cytomegalovirus exposure and HLA in healthy donors. The CDR3 spans 15 residues. The ends were cut back, 4 bases at V and 4 bases at J, with 15 bases in the middle. Germline CDR1 is SGHTA and CDR2 is FQGNSA. The study, taken as a whole, reports: The authors assumed roughly uniform sequencing depth across donors for presence/absence analyses. With DRB1 most and HLA-C fewest, TCR association rates differed between HLA loci in a later analysis. Association with HLA alleles at 0.05 false discovery rate was found for 15,000 to 20,000 TCR beta sequences in a later analysis.

Healthy bone marrow donors made up the donor group. Vbeta (60) and Jbeta (13) primers were used in the PCR. TCRdb's copy holds only in-frame clones and misses some; the assay was immunoSEQ multiplex PCR. The data contain 110,000 or so clones, under 90% of them seen just once; the ten biggest clones take up around 2.6%. This clone was detected once. The antigen remains undetermined. This chain joins TRBV7-2 and TRBJ2-3; D possibly corresponds to TRBD2 (5 bases). Sequencing was carried out using PBMCs. The sequence was collected from a woman between 18 and 30 years old in good health and CMV-seronegative. The CDR3 coding sequence is TGTGCCAGCAGCTCAATCGGGAATGAGCCAGATACGCAGTATTTT. This gives the protein CASSSIGNEPDTQYF.